The subject of this entry is one T cell receptor (beta chain). The antigen is unknown. Time point given: cycle 4 day 1 (C4D1), after more than five weeks of nivolumab. There was relapse after autologous stem cell transplantation in every patient, and there was variation in brentuximab vedotin exposure. Complete response, partial response or progressive disease constituted the best responses recorded. Method: immunoSEQ multiplex PCR; TCRdb's copy keeps in-frame clones and lacks some. The data show about 30,000 clones, roughly 80% seen once. This sample stems from a study of PD-1 blockade in classical Hodgkin lymphoma. Losses at the gene ends were 10 bases for V and 3 bases for J; bases not matched to a gene: 9. The germline CDR1 and CDR2 sequences are PRHDT and FYEKMQ (reference sequence). The CDR3 is made up of 14 amino acids. Study results and caveats: Reports indicated that newly diagnosed patients had lower baseline TCR diversity than healthy donors did. CD4+ but not CD8+ TCR diversity rose significantly by C4D1. Similar baseline diversity was found in complete responders and newly diagnosed patients.

The sequence was obtained from a human donor with classical Hodgkin lymphoma. The chain combines TRBV13 with TRBJ2-5; TRBD2 matches at 9 bases. Sequenced here: peripheral blood mononuclear cells (PBMCs), sampled before the fourth cycle of nivolumab. The CDR3 region has the DNA TGTGCCACACAAAGGTTAGCGGGGGAAGAGACCCAGTACTTC. Residues: CATQRLAGEETQYF. The entire variable domain, with the rest obtained from reference TRBV13 and TRBJ2-5, is as follows: AAGVIQSPRHLIKEKRETATLKCYPIPRHDTVYWYQQGPGQDPQFLISFYEKMQSDKGSIPDRFSAQQFSDYHSELNMSSLELGDSALYFCATQRLAGEETQYFGPGTRLLVL.